This passage covers 26 T cell receptor beta chains from one sample sequenced in a study of T-cell reconstitution after alpha-beta-depleted transplantation in children. Unique molecular identifiers were built into the TCRbeta library. TCRdb used MiXCR to reprocess the PCR reads, holding one entry per CDR3 protein. In the table there are about 420,000 distinct CDR3 sequences, 15% to 20% of which are singletons. The source was PBMCs, mostly from graft donor cells, collected 360 days after TCRalphabeta/CD19-depleted stem cell transplant. These receptors all stem from a boy under two years old who had a stem cell transplant for Wiskott-Aldrich syndrome, so the T cells may come from the graft donor.

On this clonotype: An end of the junction differs from the germline gene, which may be a read error. This chain uses TRBV4-3 with TRBJ1-2; the D is unclear. The CDR3 sequence is 12 residues long. In germline, CDR1 is LGHNA, CDR2 YSLEER. CDR3 sequence reads: CARSQDHYGYTF. CDR3 in DNA: TGCGCCAGAAGCCAAGATCACTATGGCTACACCTTC.

The J gene is TRBJ2-5, the V gene TRBV7-2; either TRBD1 or TRBD2 may fit D (5 bases each). CDR3 size: 15 residues. Trimming took off 1 base at V and 7 bases at J, with 16 bases between the two ends. Germline V gene data show CDR1 as SGHTA and CDR2 as FQGNSA. In DNA, the CDR3 is TGTGCCAGCAGCTTAGGGGACCGGGAAAAGGCGACCCAGTACTTC. The encoded protein is CASSLGDREKATQYF.

This rearrangement joins TRBV19 to TRBJ2-6; no reliable D call. Trimming pared 0 bases from V and 12 bases from J, leaving 15 bases between. The CDR3 extends over 15 amino acids. Germline CDR1 is LNHDA and CDR2 is SQIVND (reference sequence). The CDR3: CASSIDTTPRCVLTF. The CDR3 coding sequence is TGTGCCAGTAGTATAGATACGACTCCCCGATGCGTCCTGACTTTC.

V gene TRBV3-1 combines with J gene TRBJ2-1, with 16 bases lining up with TRBD2. Germline lookup yields CDR1 LGHDT and CDR2 YNNKEL (reference sequence). V lost 2 bases, J lost 4 bases, and 8 bases stayed unmatched. CDR3 length equals 19 residues. CDR3 sequence reads: CASSQPGGTSGRVYNEQFF. Here the CDR3 DNA reads TGTGCCAGCAGCCAACCGGGGGGGACTAGCGGGAGGGTGTACAATGAGCAGTTCTTC.

This chain joins TRBV18 and TRBJ1-1; D is unclear. Germline V gives CDR1 KGHSH, CDR2 LQKENI. This CDR3 comprises 13 residues. The V gene lost 3 bases and the J gene lost 3 bases, with 8 bases spanning the gap. The CDR3 is CASSPKSDTEAFF. CDR3 DNA sequence: TGTGCCAGCTCACCGAAAAGTGACACTGAAGCTTTCTTT. The full variable domain, with the rest looked up from reference TRBV18 and TRBJ1-1, is NAGVMQNPRHLVRRRGQEARLRCSPMKGHSHVYWYRQLPEEGLKFMVYLQKENIIDESGMPKERFSAEFPKEGPSILRIQQVVRGDSAAYFCASSPKSDTEAFFGQGTRLTVV.

A few counts support this clonotype. V and J are TRBV4-3 and TRBJ2-3; 7 bases agree with TRBD2. CDR3 length: 14 residues. The junction had 4 bases not matched to a gene; V was cut back by 5 bases and J by 2 bases. Germline lookup yields CDR1 LGHNA and CDR2 YSLEER. The CDR3 loop is CASSNGGNTDTQYF. CDR3 in DNA: TGCGCCAGCAGCAACGGGGGGAACACAGATACGCAGTATTTT.

There are a few counts of this clonotype. The chain couples TRBV5-8 to TRBJ1-1; a weak D match, TRBD1 (5 bases). V was cut by 4 bases and J by 2 bases, with 15 bases left in between. The CDR3 runs to 15 residues. Germline V CDR1 and CDR2: SGHTS, YDEGEE. CDR3 bases: TGTGCCAGCAGCCTTAGAGGGGCACGAAACACTGAAGCTTTCTTT. Its protein product is CASSLRGARNTEAFF.

This clonotype has more than one count but fewer than ten. The rearrangement uses TRBV18 and TRBJ2-3; 9 positions agree with TRBD1. The CDR3 totals 14 residues. Looked up from germline, CDR1 is KGHSH and CDR2 is LQKENI. The J segment lost 4 bases and the V segment lost 5 bases, leaving 4 bases of the junction unmatched. The CDR3 DNA follows: TGTGCCAGCTCAACGACAGGGGGACCAGATACGCAGTATTTT. Its protein is CASSTTGGPDTQYF.

The chain links TRBV3-1 to TRBJ1-1, with D unclear. The CDR3 has 14 residues. Trimming removed 3 bases from V and 1 base from J, with 9 bases in between. Germline CDR1 reads LGHDT; CDR2 reads YNNKEL (reference sequence). In DNA form, the CDR3 reads TGTGCCAGCAGCCACCGCCCCGGGAACACTGAAGCTTTCTTT. Its protein is CASSHRPGNTEAFF.

This clonotype came up a few times. The rearrangement links TRBV7-6 to TRBJ2-1; TRBD2 agrees at 10 bases. The CDR3 is 15 residues long. V was clipped by 5 bases and J by 4 bases; unmatched bases: 5. Germline-derived CDR1 and CDR2 are SGHVS and FNYEAQ. This CDR3 reads CASSHQREGYNEQFF. DNA of the CDR3: TGTGCCAGCAGCCACCAGCGGGAGGGTTACAATGAGCAGTTCTTC.

The chain joins TRBV14 to TRBJ2-1, with D perhaps assigned TRBD1 or TRBD2 (5 bases each). This CDR3 is 15 amino acids long. With 6 bases removed from V and 0 bases from J, the gap between germline ends came to 12 bases. The germline V gene encodes CDR1 SGHDN and CDR2 FVKESK. The CDR3 DNA sequence: TGTGCCAGCAGACCGACGGGGCACTCCTACAATGAGCAGTTCTTC. Translated: CASRPTGHSYNEQFF.

This clonotype was seen many times. The chain has TRBV5-1 and TRBJ2-7; TRBD1 aligns across 7 bases. V was clipped by 4 bases and J by 4 bases; unmatched bases: 20. CDR3 size: 18 residues. CDR1 and CDR2 from the germline V gene are SGHRS and YFSETQ. CDR3 nucleotide sequence: TGCGCCAGCAGCGACGGGACAGCCATCCGAGGGGAACAGTACGAGCAGTACTTC. Protein: CASSDGTAIRGEQYEQYF.

The CDR3 DNA sequence: TGTGCCAGCACCAACTCACAGTTCAGCAGACAAGAGACCCAGTACTTC. This encodes CASTNSQFSRQETQYF. The chain recombines TRBV7-8 with TRBJ2-5; D ambiguous. V dropped 7 bases and J dropped 2 bases, with 20 bases sitting between them. This CDR3 comprises 16 residues. Germline V gene data show CDR1 as SGHVS and CDR2 as FQNEAQ.

This clonotype was counted only a few times. The chain employs TRBV5-6 and TRBJ1-3, with TRBD1 identical over 7 bases. After removal of 1 base from V and 4 bases from J, the junction contained 5 bases not matched to a gene. CDR3 length equals 15 residues. The germline V gene has CDR1 SGHDT and CDR2 YYEEEE. CDR3 sequence reads: CASSLLDRRGNTIYF. CDR3 coding DNA: TGTGCCAGCAGCTTGTTGGACAGGAGAGGAAACACCATATATTTT.

This clonotype was observed many times. This chain connects TRBV6-2 or TRBV6-3 to TRBJ1-1; D is unclear. V was shortened by 7 bases and J by 0 bases, with 12 bases between the two germline ends. CDR3 length: 14 residues. The V gene's germline CDR1 is MNHEY and CDR2 SVGEGT. The CDR3 DNA follows: TGTGCCAGCACTGCAGATTTCATGAACACTGAAGCTTTCTTT. It encodes CASTADFMNTEAFF.

The rearrangement links TRBV3-1 to TRBJ2-3; D is unclear. V was cut by 4 bases and J by 3 bases, with 14 bases left in between. This CDR3 is built from 15 residues. Germline V gene sequence: CDR1 LGHDT, CDR2 YNNKEL (reference sequence). CDR3 protein: CASSRSSTYTDTQYF. CDR3 DNA: TGTGCCAGCAGCCGATCCTCTACCTATACAGATACGCAGTATTTT.

V is TRBV6-2 or TRBV6-3 and J is TRBJ2-7; D unclear. The V end was cut by 8 bases, the J end by 4 bases, with 15 bases between. Germline V gene lookup returns CDR1 MNHEY and CDR2 SVGEGT. The CDR3 is 13 amino acids. The CDR3 loop is CASSPHPPYEQYF. In DNA, the CDR3 is TGTGCCAGCTCACCTCACCCGCCGTACGAGCAGTACTTC.

The rearrangement uses TRBV6-5 and TRBJ2-7; no clear D. With 4 bases removed from V and 9 bases from J, the gap between germline ends came to 13 bases. The CDR3 is made up of 12 amino acids. Germline V lookup: CDR1 MNHEY, CDR2 SVGAGI. The CDR3 nucleotides are TGTGCCAGCAGTTGGAGAGGTGAACGGCAGTACTTC. Translation gives CASSWRGERQYF.

Many counts were recorded for this clonotype. The chain recombines TRBV5-1 with TRBJ2-1; TRBD1 might be the D (6 bases). The CDR3 extends over 16 amino acids. The germline gives CDR1 SGHRS, CDR2 YFSETQ. Trimming left V 2 bases short and J 0 bases short, with 12 bases between. The CDR3 protein is CASSFGTPTSYNEQFF. CDR3 sequence (DNA): TGCGCCAGCAGCTTCGGGACACCTACCTCCTACAATGAGCAGTTCTTC.

V usage is TRBV5-1 and J usage is TRBJ2-5; 9 bases agree with TRBD2. Looked up from germline, CDR1 is SGHRS and CDR2 is YFSETQ. The V and J ends lost 4 bases and 4 bases, in that order; junction bases with no gene match: 8. The CDR3 contains 15 residues. Written as DNA, the CDR3 is TGCGCCAGCAGCATAATAGCGGGAGTTGGAGAGACCCAGTACTTC. Its protein is CASSIIAGVGETQYF.

This clonotype showed up just a few times. The chain employs TRBV10-2 and TRBJ2-6; a weak D match, TRBD2 (6 bases). V shed 5 bases and J shed 0 bases, with 11 bases lying between them. The germline gives CDR1 WSHSY, CDR2 SAAADI. The CDR3 sequence is 16 residues long. The DNA of the CDR3 is TGCGCCAGCAGTTGGTCGGGGGTCTCTGGGGCCAACGTCCTGACTTTC. Encoded protein: CASSWSGVSGANVLTF.

The gene calls are TRBV19 and TRBJ1-2; 9 bases are shared with TRBD1. CDR1 and CDR2 from the germline V gene are LNHDA and SQIVND (reference sequence). The CDR3 length is 15 residues. With 3 bases clipped from V and 4 bases from J, the junction kept 6 bases outside the gene matches. The CDR3 region is CASSISGQGSYGYTF. CDR3 DNA sequence: TGTGCCAGTAGTATTTCAGGACAGGGGTCCTATGGCTACACCTTC.

The J gene is TRBJ2-1, the V gene TRBV20-1; D might be TRBD2 (7 bases). The V gene lost 0 bases and the J gene lost 4 bases, with 13 bases spanning the gap. The CDR3 spans 15 residues. Germline V gene lookup returns CDR1 DFQATT and CDR2 SNEGSKA (reference sequence). CDR3 DNA sequence: TGCAGTGCTAGAGACGGGGGGACAAAGTACAATGAGCAGTTCTTC. Its translation: CSARDGGTKYNEQFF.

The genes are TRBV5-1 and TRBJ2-2; D possibly corresponds to TRBD1 (6 bases). V lost 0 bases and J lost 3, with 6 bases in between. Germline CDR1 and CDR2: SGHRS and YFSETQ. The CDR3 covers 14 residues. CDR3 bases: TGCGCCAGCAGCTTGGAGGGGGACACCGGGGAGCTGTTTTTT. Translating gives CASSLEGDTGELFF.

This clonotype showed up just a few times. V and J are TRBV4-3 and TRBJ2-3; D remains ambiguous. V was trimmed by 0 bases and J by 2 bases, leaving 6 bases between them. The CDR3 is 14 residues long. The germline CDR1 and CDR2 sequences are LGHNA and YSLEER. CDR3 sequence: CASSQDAVTDTQYF. The CDR3 DNA sequence: TGCGCCAGCAGCCAAGATGCAGTCACAGATACGCAGTATTTT.

This rearrangement joins TRBV6-1 to TRBJ2-5; 11 positions match TRBD2. The V gene end was trimmed by 6 bases and the J gene end by 3 bases; junction bases not matched to a gene: 9. Germline loops: CDR1 MNHNS, CDR2 SASEGT. The CDR3 sequence is 16 residues long. The CDR3 DNA is TGTGCCAGCAGGAGGCAGACTAGCGGGGAGAAAGAGACCCAGTACTTC. Residues: CASRRQTSGEKETQYF.